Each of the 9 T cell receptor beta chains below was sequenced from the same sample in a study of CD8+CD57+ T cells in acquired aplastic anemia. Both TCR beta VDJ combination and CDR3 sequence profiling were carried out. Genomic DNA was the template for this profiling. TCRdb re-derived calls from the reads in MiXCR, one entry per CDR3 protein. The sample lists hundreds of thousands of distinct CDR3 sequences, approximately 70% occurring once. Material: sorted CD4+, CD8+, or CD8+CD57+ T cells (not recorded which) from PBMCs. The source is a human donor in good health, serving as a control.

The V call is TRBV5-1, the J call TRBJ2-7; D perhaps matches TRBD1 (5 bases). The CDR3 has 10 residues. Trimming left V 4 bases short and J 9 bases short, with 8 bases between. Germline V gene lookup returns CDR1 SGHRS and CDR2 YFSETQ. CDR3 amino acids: CASSEGAQYF. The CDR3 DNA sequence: TGCGCCAGCAGCGAAGGGGCGCAGTACTTC.

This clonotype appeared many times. Written as DNA, the CDR3 is TGTGCCAGCAGTGGTTTCGTGAATCCAATCTCCTACAATGAGCAGTTCTTC. This translates into CASSGFVNPISYNEQFF. J is TRBJ2-1 and V is TRBV6-4; D is unclear. CDR1 is MRHNA, CDR2 SNTAGT, per germline. The CDR3 totals 17 residues. Trimming took 4 bases from V and 0 from J, leaving 16 bases between them.

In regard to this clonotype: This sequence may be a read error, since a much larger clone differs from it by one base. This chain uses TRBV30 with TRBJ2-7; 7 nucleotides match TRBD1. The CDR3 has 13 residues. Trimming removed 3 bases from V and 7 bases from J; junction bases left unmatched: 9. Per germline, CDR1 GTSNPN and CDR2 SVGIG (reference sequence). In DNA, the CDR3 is TGTGCCTGGAGAAACAGGGGAGTACATGAGCAGTACTTC. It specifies CAWRNRGVHEQYF.

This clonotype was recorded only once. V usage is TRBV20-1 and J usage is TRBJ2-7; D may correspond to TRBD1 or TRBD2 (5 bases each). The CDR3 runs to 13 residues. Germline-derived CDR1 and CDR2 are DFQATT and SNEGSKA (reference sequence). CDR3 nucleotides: TGCAGCGCTCAGAGGGAAGGACACTACGAGCAGTACTTC. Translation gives CSAQREGHYEQYF.

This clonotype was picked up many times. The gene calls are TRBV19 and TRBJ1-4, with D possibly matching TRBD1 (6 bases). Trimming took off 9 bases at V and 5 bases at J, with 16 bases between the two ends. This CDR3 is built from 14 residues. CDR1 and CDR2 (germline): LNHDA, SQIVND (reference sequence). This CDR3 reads CASSRGTQNEKLFF. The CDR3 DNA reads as TGTGCCAGCAGCCGCGGGACACAGAATGAAAAACTGTTTTTT. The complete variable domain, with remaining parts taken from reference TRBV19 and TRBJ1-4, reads DGGITQSPKYLFRKEGQNVTLSCEQNLNHDAMYWYRQDPGQGLRLIYYSQIVNDFQKGDIAEGYSVSREKKESFPLTVTSAQKNPTAFYLCASSRGTQNEKLFFGSGTQLSVL.

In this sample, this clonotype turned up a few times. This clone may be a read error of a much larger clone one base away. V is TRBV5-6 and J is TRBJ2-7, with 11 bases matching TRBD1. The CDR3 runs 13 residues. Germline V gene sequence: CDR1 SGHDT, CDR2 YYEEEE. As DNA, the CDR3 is TGTGCCAGCAGTTTAATACCCGGGACAGGGGGGGACTTC. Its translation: CASSLIPGTGGDF. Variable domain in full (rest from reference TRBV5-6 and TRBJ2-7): DAGVTQSPTHLIKTRGQQVTLRCSPKSGHDTVSWYQQALGQGPQFIFQYYEEEERQRGNFPDRFSGHQFPNYSSELNVNALLLGDSALYLCASSLIPGTGGDFGPGTRLTVT.

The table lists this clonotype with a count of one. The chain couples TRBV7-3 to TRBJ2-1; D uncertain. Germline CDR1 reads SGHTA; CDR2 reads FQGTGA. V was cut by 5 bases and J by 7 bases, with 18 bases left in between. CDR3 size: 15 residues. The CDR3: CASSLGPNAQNEQFF. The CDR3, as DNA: TGTGCCAGCAGCCTAGGACCCAACGCCCAGAATGAGCAGTTCTTC.

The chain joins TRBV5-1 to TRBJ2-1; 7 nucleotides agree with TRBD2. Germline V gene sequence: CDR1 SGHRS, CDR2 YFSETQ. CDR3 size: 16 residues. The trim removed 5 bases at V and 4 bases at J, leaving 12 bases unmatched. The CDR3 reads CASSPGGGRPYNEQFF. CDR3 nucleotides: TGCGCCAGCAGTCCGGGCGGGGGACGGCCATACAATGAGCAGTTCTTC.

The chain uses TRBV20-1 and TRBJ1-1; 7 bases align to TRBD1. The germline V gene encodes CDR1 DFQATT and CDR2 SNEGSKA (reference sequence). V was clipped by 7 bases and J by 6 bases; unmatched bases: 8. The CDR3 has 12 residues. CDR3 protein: CSVPRGRAEAFF. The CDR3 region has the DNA TGCAGTGTGCCGAGGGGGCGGGCTGAAGCTTTCTTT.